This T cell receptor (beta chain) appears in the sequencing data of a study of T cell responses to AZD1222 COVID-19 vaccine (dated by TCRdb to the early 2020s). Concerning the study at large: AZD1222 recipients whose second dose came at about 4 weeks and those whose second dose came at about 12 weeks were combined into one group, since spike-specific TCR depth and breadth did not differ between the two schedules. TCR sequencing was performed for 233 trial participants, of whom roughly 200 were given two doses of AZD1222 and some 25 were given two doses of MenACWY control vaccine. Enrollment into the trials was organized by age into subgroups of 18-55, 56-69 and 70-plus years, and those subgroups contained approximately 160, 26 and 62 TCR-sequenced participants, respectively.

The CDR3 regions of human TCRbeta chains were subjected to immunosequencing. Concerning the study's data processing: TCRs in the repertoires were compared against a reference library of SARS-CoV-2-specific TCRs that had been generated with the MIRA antigen-specificity platform. Breadth was defined as the fraction of unique TCRs that were SARS-CoV-2-associated. Depth was defined as the fraction of total T cells that were SARS-CoV-2-associated. Each spike-specific TCR was assigned to its reactive spike region and to a CD4 or CD8 class using the MIRA data. Log10-transformed breadth and depth values were compared by one-way ANOVA with Sidak's multiple comparisons tests. TCRdb limited this immuneACCESS table to in-frame rearrangements with V and J called. A share of clones is missing; checked studies link under half to unresolved V genes, and the rest is unexplained. V and J calls and clone size are those listed in that table; D and trimming were worked out from the DNA. For this sample there are some 110,000 clones; approximately 90% appear just once. The ten biggest clones cover roughly a sixth of the sample.

On this clone: Its target antigen remains unknown. Base-call qualities are not available, and no considerably larger clone is one nucleotide away.

General study outcomes and caveats: Participants were mostly white British, with more females than males. The authors suggested clonal diversity may have been underestimated. Only a handful of AZD1222 recipients were SARS-CoV-2 seropositive at baseline, limiting conclusions about previously exposed vaccinees. The 56-69-year group was small, and its depth increase did not reach significance, likely because of low power. CD4 TCRs associated with the vaccine covered the entire spike protein, and the dominant responses were in regions 160-218 and 743-854. Reportedly, close to half of the unique spike-specific TCRs recognized epitopes lying outside the regions that are mutated in the B.1.351 and B.1.1.7 variants. After two AZD1222 doses, both the breadth and the depth of spike-specific TCRs were significantly higher than at day 0 and than in MenACWY recipients. Because no day 14 peak-response samples were available, the repertoires could be characterized only after the peak T cell response.

CDR1 and CDR2, looked up from the germline V gene, are SGHDN and FVKESK. Trimming removed 2 bases from V and 2 bases from J, leaving 7 bases between the germline ends. CDR3 length: 14 amino acids, cysteine to phenylalanine. Only the CDR3 DNA is retained, 42 bases long and in frame from the first base. The intended sense of this specimen's time point label: baseline before first vaccination. The vaccinee samples were drawn from two UK trials, COV001 and COV002, one of which was a single-blind randomized controlled phase 2/3 trial testing AZD1222 (ChAdOx1 nCoV-19) in healthy adults. For TCRbeta chain sequencing, PBMC samples from trial participants were taken at day 0 and at day 28 after the second dose.

This sequence was found in an adult in good health. This receptor chain uses TRBV14 and TRBJ2-4; the D gene identity is not certain. Sequenced here: peripheral blood, sampled on day 0 of AZD1222 vaccination. The CDR3 sequence is CASSQKGTKNIQYF. In nucleotide form, the sequence is TGTGCCAGCAGCCAAAAAGGGACCAAAAACATTCAGTACTTC.